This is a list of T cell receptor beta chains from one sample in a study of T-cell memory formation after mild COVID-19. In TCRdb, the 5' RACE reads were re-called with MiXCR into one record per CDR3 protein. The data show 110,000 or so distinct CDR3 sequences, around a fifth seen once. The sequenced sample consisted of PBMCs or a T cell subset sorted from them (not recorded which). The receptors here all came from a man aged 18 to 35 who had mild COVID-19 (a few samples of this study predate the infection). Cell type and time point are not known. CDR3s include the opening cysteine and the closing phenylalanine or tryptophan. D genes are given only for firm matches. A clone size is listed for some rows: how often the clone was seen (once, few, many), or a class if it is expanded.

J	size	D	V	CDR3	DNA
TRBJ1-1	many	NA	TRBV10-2	CASSGGVNTEAFF	TGCGCCAGCAGTGGGGGAGTGAACACTGAAGCTTTCTTT
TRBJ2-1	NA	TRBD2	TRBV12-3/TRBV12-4	CASTRASGANEQFF	TGTGCCAGCACACGGGCTAGCGGGGCCAATGAGCAGTTCTTC
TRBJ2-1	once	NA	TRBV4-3	CASSQDWRSYNEQFF	TGCGCCAGCAGCCAAGATTGGCGGTCCTACAATGAGCAGTTCTTC
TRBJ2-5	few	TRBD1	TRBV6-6	CASSSGGWYETQYF	TGTGCCAGCAGCTCAGGGGGCTGGTATGAGACCCAGTACTTC
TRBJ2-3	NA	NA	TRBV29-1	CSSLLGTLTDTQYF	TGCAGCTCCCTGCTGGGTACGCTCACAGATACGCAGTATTTT
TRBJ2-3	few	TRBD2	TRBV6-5	CASSYRTSGGGDTQYF	TGTGCCAGCAGTTACAGGACTAGCGGGGGAGGAGATACGCAGTATTTT
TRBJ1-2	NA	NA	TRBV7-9	CASSLAAGEGYTF	TGTGCCAGCAGCTTAGCTGCAGGGGAAGGCTACACCTTC
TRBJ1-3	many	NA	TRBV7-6	CASSLLLQGSGNTIYF	TGTGCCAGCAGCTTACTTCTACAGGGCTCTGGAAACACCATATATTTT
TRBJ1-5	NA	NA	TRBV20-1	CSATDPGGQPQHF	TGCAGTGCTACCGACCCGGGAGGCCAGCCCCAGCATTTT
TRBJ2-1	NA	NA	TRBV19	CASSTTGLILEQFF	TGTGCCAGTAGTACCACAGGACTTATCCTAGAGCAGTTCTTC